The 5 T cell receptor beta chains in this list originate from one sample, sequenced in a study of patients and donors after allogeneic stem cell transplantation. Using its own MiXCR run on the RT-PCR reads, TCRdb lists one record per CDR3 protein. Of some 11,000 distinct CDR3 sequences in the sample, roughly a fifth were seen once. Sequenced: blood, either unsorted or a sorted T cell fraction (not recorded which). The receptors here all came from a human donor who was either an allogeneic HSCT recipient or a stem cell or donor lymphocyte infusion donor (not recorded which). It is not recorded whose cells these are; they may come from a transplant donor.

CDR3 amino acids: CASSYPAQGASYNEQFF. CDR3 nucleotides: TGTGCCAGCAGCTACCCCGCCCAGGGGGCGTCGTACAATGAGCAGTTCTTC. This chain links TRBV7-9 with TRBJ2-1; 8 bases are shared with TRBD1. The germline V gene has CDR1 SEHNR and CDR2 FQNEAQ (reference sequence). The CDR3 has 17 amino acids. The V and J ends lost 4 bases and 4 bases, in that order; junction bases with no gene match: 12.

The chain uses TRBV7-2 and TRBJ2-3; no reliable D call. Between the trimmed V and J ends, which lost 1 base and 1 base, there was a span of 6 bases. CDR1 and CDR2 (germline): SGHTA, FQGNSA. CDR3 length equals 14 residues. CDR3 loop: CASSLETRTDTQYF. CDR3 sequence (DNA): TGTGCCAGCAGCTTAGAGACTCGCACAGATACGCAGTATTTT.

This chain joins TRBV27 and TRBJ2-7, with 7 bases matching TRBD1. V lost 4 bases, J lost 5 bases, and 8 bases stayed unmatched. The CDR3 totals 14 residues. Germline V gene sequence: CDR1 MNHEY, CDR2 SMNVEV (reference sequence). The CDR3 nucleotides are TGTGCCAGCAGTTCGCCGGGACAGACCAACGAGCAGTACTTC. It encodes CASSSPGQTNEQYF.

The chain carries TRBV11-3 and TRBJ2-2; 8 bases line up with TRBD1. This CDR3 spans 14 amino acids. V lost 3 bases and J lost 3; bases outside the gene matches: 0. CDR1 is SGHNT, CDR2 YENEEA, per germline. The CDR3 nucleotides are TGTGCCAGCAGCTTCAGGGGGCACACCGGGGAGCTGTTTTTT. This translates into CASSFRGHTGELFF.

DNA for the CDR3: TGTGCCAGCAGCCCGGCCCTAGGCCAAGAGACCCAGTACTTC. It specifies CASSPALGQETQYF. The chain joins TRBV7-8 to TRBJ2-5; D uncertain. The V end lost 5 bases, the J end lost 1 base, and 11 bases lay between the germline ends. CDR3 length: 14 residues. The germline CDR1 and CDR2 sequences are SGHVS and FQNEAQ.